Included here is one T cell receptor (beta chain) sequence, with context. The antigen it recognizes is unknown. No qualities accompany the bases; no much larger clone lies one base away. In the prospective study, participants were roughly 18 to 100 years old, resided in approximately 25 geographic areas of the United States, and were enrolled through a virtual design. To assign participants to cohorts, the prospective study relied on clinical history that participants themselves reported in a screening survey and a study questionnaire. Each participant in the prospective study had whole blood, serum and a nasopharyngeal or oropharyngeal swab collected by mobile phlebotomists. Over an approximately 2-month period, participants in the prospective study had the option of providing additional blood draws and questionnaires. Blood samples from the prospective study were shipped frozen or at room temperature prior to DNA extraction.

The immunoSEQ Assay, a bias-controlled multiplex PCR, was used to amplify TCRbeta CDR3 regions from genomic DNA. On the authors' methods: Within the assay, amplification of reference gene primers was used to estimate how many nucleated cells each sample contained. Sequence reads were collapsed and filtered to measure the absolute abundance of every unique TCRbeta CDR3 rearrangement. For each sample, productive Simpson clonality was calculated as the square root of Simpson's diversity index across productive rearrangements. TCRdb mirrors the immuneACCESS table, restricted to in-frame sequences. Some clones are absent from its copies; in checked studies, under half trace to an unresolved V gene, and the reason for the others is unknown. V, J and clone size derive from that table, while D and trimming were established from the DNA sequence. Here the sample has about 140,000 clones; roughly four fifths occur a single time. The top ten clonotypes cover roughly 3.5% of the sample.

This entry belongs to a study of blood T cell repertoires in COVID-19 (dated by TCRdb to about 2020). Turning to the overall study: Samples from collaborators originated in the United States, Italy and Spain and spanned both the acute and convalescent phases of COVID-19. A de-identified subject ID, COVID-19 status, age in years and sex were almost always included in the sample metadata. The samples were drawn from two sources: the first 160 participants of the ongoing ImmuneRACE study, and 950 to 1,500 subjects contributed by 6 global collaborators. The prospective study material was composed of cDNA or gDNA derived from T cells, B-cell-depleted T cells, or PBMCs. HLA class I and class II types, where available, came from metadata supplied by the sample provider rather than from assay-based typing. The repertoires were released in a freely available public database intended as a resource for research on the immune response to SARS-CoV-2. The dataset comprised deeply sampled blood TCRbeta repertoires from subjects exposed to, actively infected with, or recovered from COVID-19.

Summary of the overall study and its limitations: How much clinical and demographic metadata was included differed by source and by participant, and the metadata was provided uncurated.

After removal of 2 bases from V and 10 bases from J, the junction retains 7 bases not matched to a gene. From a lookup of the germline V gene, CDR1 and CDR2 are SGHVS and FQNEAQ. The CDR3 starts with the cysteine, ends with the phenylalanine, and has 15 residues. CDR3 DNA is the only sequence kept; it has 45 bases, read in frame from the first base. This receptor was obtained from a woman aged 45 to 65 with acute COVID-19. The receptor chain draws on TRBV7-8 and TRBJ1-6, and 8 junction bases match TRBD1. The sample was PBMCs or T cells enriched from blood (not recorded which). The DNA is TGTGCCAGCAGCTTACAGGGGGCAGACCGGTCACCCCTCCACTTT. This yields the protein CASSLQGADRSPLHF.